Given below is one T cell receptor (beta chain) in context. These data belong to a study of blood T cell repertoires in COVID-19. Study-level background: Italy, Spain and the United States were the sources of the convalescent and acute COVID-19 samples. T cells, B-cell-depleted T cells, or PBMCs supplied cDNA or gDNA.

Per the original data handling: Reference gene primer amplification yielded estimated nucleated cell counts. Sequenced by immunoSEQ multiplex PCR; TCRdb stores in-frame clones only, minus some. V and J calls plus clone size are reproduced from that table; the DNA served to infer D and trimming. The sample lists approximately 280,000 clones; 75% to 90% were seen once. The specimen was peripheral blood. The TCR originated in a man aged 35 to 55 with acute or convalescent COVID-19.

The CDR3 here is CASSRGGRGTGELFF. The DNA of the CDR3 is TGTGCCAGCAGTCGGGGGGGCCGGGGCACCGGGGAGCTGTTTTTT. The chain employs TRBV7-7 and TRBJ2-2; TRBD2 matches 8 bases. Germline assignment: CDR1 SSHAT and CDR2 FNYEAQ (reference sequence). Unmatched junction bases numbered 7, after V lost 6 bases and J lost 4 bases. CDR3 size: 15 residues.